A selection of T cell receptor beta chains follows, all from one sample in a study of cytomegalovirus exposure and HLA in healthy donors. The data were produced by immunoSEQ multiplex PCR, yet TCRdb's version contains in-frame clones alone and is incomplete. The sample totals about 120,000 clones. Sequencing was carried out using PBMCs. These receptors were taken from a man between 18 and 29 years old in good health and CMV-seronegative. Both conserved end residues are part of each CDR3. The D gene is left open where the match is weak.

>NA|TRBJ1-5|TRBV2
CAYGWGHYNQPQHF
TGTGCATACGGGTGGGGCCACTACAATCAGCCCCAGCATTTT
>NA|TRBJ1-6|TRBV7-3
CASSLSGGGNSPLHF
TGTGCCAGCAGCTTAAGCGGGGGAGGCAATTCACCCCTCCACTTT
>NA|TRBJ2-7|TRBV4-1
CASSRWDTSYEQYF
TGCGCCAGCAGCCGGTGGGACACCTCCTACGAGCAGTACTTC
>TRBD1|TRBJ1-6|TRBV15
CATSSDRETSPLHF
TGTGCCACCAGTTCGGACAGGGAGACTTCACCCCTCCACTTT
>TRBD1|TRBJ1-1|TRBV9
CASSPTTGIGFTEAFF
TGTGCCAGCAGCCCCACGACAGGGATCGGGTTTACTGAAGCTTTCTTT
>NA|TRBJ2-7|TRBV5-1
CASSLRQASSYEQYF
TGCGCCAGCAGCCTTCGACAGGCTAGCTCCTACGAGCAGTACTTC
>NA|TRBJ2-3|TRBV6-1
CASSEARGRTDTQYF
TGTGCCAGCAGTGAAGCGCGAGGGAGAACAGATACGCAGTATTTT
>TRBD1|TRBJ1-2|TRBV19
CASSQQGASGYTF
TGTGCCAGTAGTCAACAGGGGGCTTCGGGCTACACCTTC
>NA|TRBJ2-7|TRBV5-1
CASSLGGMVLYEQYF
TGCGCCAGCAGCTTGGGAGGGATGGTTCTCTACGAGCAGTACTTC
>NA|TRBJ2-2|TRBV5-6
CASSFQYTGELFF
TGTGCCAGCAGCTTTCAGTACACCGGGGAGCTGTTTTTT
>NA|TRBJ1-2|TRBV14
CASSQGHLNYGYTF
TGTGCCAGCAGCCAGGGACACCTTAACTATGGCTACACCTTC
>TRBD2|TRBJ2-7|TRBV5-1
CASSWGLAGGVFSYEQYF
TGCGCCAGCAGCTGGGGACTAGCGGGAGGCGTTTTCTCCTACGAGCAGTACTTC
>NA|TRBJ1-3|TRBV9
CASSVGPPAGRVGNTIYF
TGTGCCAGCAGCGTAGGCCCCCCGGCAGGGAGGGTCGGAAACACCATATATTTT
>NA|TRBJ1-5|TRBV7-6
CASSSGVSNQPQHF
TGTGCCAGCAGCTCGGGGGTGAGCAATCAGCCCCAGCATTTT
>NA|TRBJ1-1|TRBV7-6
CASSLAQGAQVDTEAFF
TGTGCCAGCAGCTTAGCGCAAGGGGCGCAGGTTGACACTGAAGCTTTCTTT
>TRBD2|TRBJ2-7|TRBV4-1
CASSRGLAYEQYF
TGCGCCAGCAGCCGTGGACTAGCCTACGAGCAGTACTTC
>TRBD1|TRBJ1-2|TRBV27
CASSSYGQGNGYTF
TGTGCCAGCAGTTCTTACGGACAGGGGAATGGCTACACCTTC
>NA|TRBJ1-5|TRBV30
CAWSGGEGQPQHF
TGTGCCTGGAGTGGGGGCGAAGGTCAGCCCCAGCATTTT
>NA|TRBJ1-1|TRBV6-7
CASSYTGLRGTEAFF
TGTGCCAGCAGTTACACTGGACTGCGAGGCACTGAAGCTTTCTTT
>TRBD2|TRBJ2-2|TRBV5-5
CASSSFLAVNTGELFF
TGTGCCAGCAGTTCGTTTCTAGCGGTGAACACCGGGGAGCTGTTTTTT
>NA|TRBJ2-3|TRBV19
CASSILAGATDTQYF
TGTGCCAGTAGTATTCTGGCGGGGGCCACAGATACGCAGTATTTT
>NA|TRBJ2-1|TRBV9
CASSPPSPLLYNEQFF
TGTGCCAGCAGCCCGCCCTCGCCTCTCCTATACAATGAGCAGTTCTTC
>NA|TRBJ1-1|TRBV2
CASRLTEVSEAFF
TGTGCCAGCCGCCTGACAGAGGTTTCTGAAGCTTTCTTT
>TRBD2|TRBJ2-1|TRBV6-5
CASSYFERGNEQFF
TGTGCCAGCAGTTACTTCGAGCGGGGGAATGAGCAGTTCTTC
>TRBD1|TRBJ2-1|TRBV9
CASSVGQGGQFF
TGTGCCAGCAGCGTAGGACAGGGGGGGCAGTTCTTC
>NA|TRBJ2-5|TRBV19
CASSTASYETQYF
TGTGCCAGTAGTACTGCTAGCTATGAGACCCAGTACTTC
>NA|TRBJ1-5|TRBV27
CASSLGADAQPQHF
TGTGCCAGCAGTTTAGGGGCAGACGCCCAGCCCCAGCATTTT
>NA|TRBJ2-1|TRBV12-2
CASRLDRMLVNEQFF
TGTGCAAGTCGCTTAGACAGAATGTTGGTCAATGAGCAGTTCTTC
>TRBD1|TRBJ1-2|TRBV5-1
CASSLEGADGYTF
TGCGCCAGCAGCTTGGAGGGGGCGGATGGCTACACCTTC
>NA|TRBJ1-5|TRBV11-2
CASSLDQGTNQPQHF
TGTGCCAGCAGCTTAGATCAGGGCACCAATCAGCCCCAGCATTTT
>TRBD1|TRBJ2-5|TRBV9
CASSASGTGRQETQYF
TGTGCCAGCAGCGCCTCCGGGACAGGGAGGCAAGAGACCCAGTACTTC
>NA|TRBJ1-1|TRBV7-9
CASSLQGLGNTEAFF
TGTGCCAGCAGCTTACAGGGGCTCGGGAACACTGAAGCTTTCTTT
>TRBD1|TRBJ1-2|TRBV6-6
CASTRTGGDNYGYTF
TGTGCCAGCACCAGGACAGGGGGAGATAACTATGGCTACACCTTC
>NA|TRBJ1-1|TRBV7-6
CASRTGTTNTEAFF
TGTGCCAGCAGAACCGGGACAACGAACACTGAAGCTTTCTTT
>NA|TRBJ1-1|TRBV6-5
CASSPRDNTEAFF
TGTGCCAGCAGTCCCAGGGATAACACTGAAGCTTTCTTT
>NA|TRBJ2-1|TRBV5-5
CASSLSGWGVANEQFF
TGTGCCAGCAGCTTGTCGGGGTGGGGGGTCGCCAATGAGCAGTTCTTC
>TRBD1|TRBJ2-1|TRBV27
CASSLLTGSSYNEQFF
TGTGCCAGCAGTTTACTGACAGGGAGCTCCTACAATGAGCAGTTCTTC
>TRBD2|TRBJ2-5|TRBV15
CATSAYRDYRGTQYF
TGTGCCACCAGCGCCTACCGGGACTACCGTGGGACCCAGTACTTC
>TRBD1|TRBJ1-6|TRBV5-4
CASSLGTGVRSPLHF
TGTGCCAGCAGCTTGGGGACAGGGGTTCGTTCACCCCTCCACTTT
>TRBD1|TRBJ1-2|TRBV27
CASSSQGWGYTF
TGTGCCAGCAGTTCACAGGGGTGGGGCTACACCTTC
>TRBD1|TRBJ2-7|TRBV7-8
CATSILGTGIYEQYF
TGTGCCACCAGTATTCTCGGGACAGGGATCTACGAGCAGTACTTC
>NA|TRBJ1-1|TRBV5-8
CASSQGWGNTEAFF
TGTGCCAGCAGTCAGGGGTGGGGGAACACTGAAGCTTTCTTT
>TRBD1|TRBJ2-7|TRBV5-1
CASSGQGRTYEQYF
TGCGCCAGCAGCGGACAGGGCCGCACCTACGAGCAGTACTTC
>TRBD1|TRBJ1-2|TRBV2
CASSWDSSYGYTF
TGTGCCAGCAGTTGGGACAGCTCTTATGGCTACACCTTC
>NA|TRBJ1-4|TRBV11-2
CASSSARGGVEKLFF
TGTGCCAGCAGCTCCGCCCGGGGGGGAGTTGAAAAACTGTTTTTT
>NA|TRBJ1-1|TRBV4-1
CASSQFGGNTEAFF
TGCGCCAGCAGCCAATTCGGGGGGAACACTGAAGCTTTCTTT
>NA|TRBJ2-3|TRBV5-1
CASSPRRGGASTDTQYF
TGCGCCAGCAGCCCCCGGCGGGGAGGAGCTAGCACAGATACGCAGTATTTT
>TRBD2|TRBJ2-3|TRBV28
CASRRPGTRNTDTQYF
TGTGCCAGCAGACGACCGGGGACTAGAAACACAGATACGCAGTATTTT
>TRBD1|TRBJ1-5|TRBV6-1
CASSEGTVSNQPQHF
TGTGCCAGCAGCGAAGGGACAGTTAGCAATCAGCCCCAGCATTTT
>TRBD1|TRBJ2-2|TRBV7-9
CASSHRGFTTGELFF
TGTGCCAGCAGCCACAGGGGTTTTACCACCGGGGAGCTGTTTTTT
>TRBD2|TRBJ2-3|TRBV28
CASSEIAGGTDTQYF
TGTGCCAGCAGTGAGATAGCGGGAGGGACAGATACGCAGTATTTT
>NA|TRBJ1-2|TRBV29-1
CSADGYTF
TGCAGCGCGGATGGCTACACCTTC
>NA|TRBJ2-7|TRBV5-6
CASSSIYEQYF
TGTGCCAGCAGCTCTATCTACGAGCAGTACTTC
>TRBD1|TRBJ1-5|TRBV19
CASSITWTGNQPQHF
TGTGCCAGTAGTATAACTTGGACAGGGAATCAGCCCCAGCATTTT
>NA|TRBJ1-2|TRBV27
CASSPLGRDYGYTF
TGTGCCAGCAGTCCCCTGGGCAGGGACTATGGCTACACCTTC
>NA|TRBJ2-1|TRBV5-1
CASSLDSNNNQFF
TGCGCCAGCAGCCTGGACAGTAACAACAACCAGTTCTTC
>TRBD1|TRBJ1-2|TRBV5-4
CASSLGTGNYGYTF
TGTGCCAGCAGCCTCGGGACAGGCAACTATGGCTACACCTTC
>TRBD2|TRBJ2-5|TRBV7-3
CASSLSSGGEETQYF
TGTGCCAGCAGCTTATCTAGCGGGGGGGAAGAGACCCAGTACTTC
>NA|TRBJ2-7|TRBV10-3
CAISDDSYEQYF
TGTGCCATCAGTGATGACTCCTACGAGCAGTACTTC